This T cell receptor (beta chain) was recovered during a study of blood T cell repertoires in COVID-19. Across the whole study: Acute-phase and convalescent COVID-19 samples originated in the United States, Italy and Spain. T cells, B-cell-depleted T cells, or PBMCs supplied cDNA or gDNA.

Germline CDR1 reads SNHLY; CDR2 reads FYNNEI. CDR3 length: 17 residues. Trimming took 4 bases from V and 5 from J; bases not matched to a gene: 12. In the authors' workflow: Reference gene primer amplification gave nucleated cell count estimates. Clones were read by immunoSEQ multiplex PCR, and TCRdb kept only the in-frame ones, dropping some. V, J and clone size reflect that table, while D and trimming were determined from the DNA. This sample has 400,000 or so clones; roughly 90% occur once, and the top ten carry 0.8% to 0.9%. Source material: peripheral blood. The rearrangement joins TRBV2 to TRBJ2-5; the match to TRBD2 covers 11 bases. This TCR was sampled from a young man with COVID-19, enrolled during active disease. This CDR3 reads CASSGGLAGGRLETQYF. The CDR3 DNA reads TGTGCCAGCAGTGGGGGGCTAGCGGGAGGAAGGCTGGAGACCCAGTACTTC. Full variable domain (outside the CDR3, taken from reference TRBV2 and TRBJ2-5): EPEVTQTPSHQVTQMGQEVILRCVPISNHLYFYWYRQILGQKVEFLVSFYNNEISEKSEIFDDQFSVERPDGSNFTLKIRSTKLEDSAMYFCASSGGLAGGRLETQYFGPGTRLLVL.